The clone carrying this T cell receptor (beta chain) was recorded many times. Antigen: not known. This specimen belongs to a study of T-cell memory formation after mild COVID-19. Study summary: Largely, the TCR clusters proved donor specific. Whole-study findings and limits: Whereas later expanders leaned CD4+, clones contracting day 15 to 85 showed a balanced CD4/CD8 makeup. The appearance of some responding clones in pre-infection memory suggested that cross-reactive memory joined.

TCRdb reprocessed the 5' RACE reads with MiXCR, giving one entry per CDR3 protein. The sample holds fewer than 95,000 distinct CDR3 sequences, more than 10% seen once. Germline CDR1 reads SEHNR; CDR2 reads FQNEAQ (reference sequence). V was trimmed by 4 bases and J by 2 bases, leaving 11 bases between them. This CDR3 is built from 14 residues. The sample comprised PBMCs or a T cell subset sorted from them (not recorded which). The receptor's source is an adult woman who had mild COVID-19 (a few samples of this study predate the infection). Cell type and time point are not known. This chain connects TRBV7-9 to TRBJ2-5, with D perhaps TRBD1 (5 bases). The DNA of the CDR3 is TGTGCCAGCAGCTCTGAACAGGAGCAAGAGACCCAGTACTTC. Its protein product is CASSSEQEQETQYF.